The 18 T cell receptor beta chains in this list originate from one sample, sequenced in a study of human T cells and chemical hapten exposure. TCRdb reanalysed the RACE reads using MiXCR and keeps one entry per CDR3 protein. The repertoire holds about 260,000 distinct CDR3 sequences, with about 9.4% as singletons. Documented time point: pre-sensitization, week 0. Treatment: therapeutic diphenylcyclopropenone sensitization with weekly scalp DPC. Source: whole blood, taken in connection with sensitization to the hapten diphenylcyclopropenone (DPC). The receptors come from a middle-aged woman with alopecia areata. Some clones in this sample may be carry-over from other donors' samples.

This clonotype was seen many times. The J gene is TRBJ2-7, the V gene TRBV3-1; D unresolved. Germline CDR1 is LGHDT and CDR2 is YNNKEL (reference sequence). The CDR3 is made up of 13 amino acids. V lost 4 bases to trimming and J lost 3 bases, with 10 bases between them. CDR3 amino acids: CASSPPGLYEQYF. CDR3 coding DNA: TGTGCCAGCAGCCCTCCCGGTCTCTACGAGCAGTACTTC.

V gene TRBV28 combines with J gene TRBJ2-3; D may be TRBD1 (5 bases). Germline V lookup: CDR1 MDHEN, CDR2 SYDVKM. CDR3 length equals 13 residues. The V end was cut by 6 bases, the J end by 3 bases, with 10 bases between. CDR3 sequence: CASRLSGTDTQYF. In DNA, the CDR3 is TGTGCCAGCAGACTTTCAGGGACAGATACGCAGTATTTT.

This clonotype occurred many times. This chain links TRBV20-1 with TRBJ2-7, with TRBD2 as a possible D gene (6 bases). Germline V CDR1 and CDR2: DFQATT, SNEGSKA (reference sequence). This CDR3 region has 13 residues. V was cut by 4 bases and J by 2 bases, with 12 bases left in between. The CDR3 bases are TGCAGTGCTACCCCGGGCGGGGCCTACGAGCAGTACTTC. Its translation: CSATPGGAYEQYF.

This clonotype was recorded a few times. V is TRBV3-1 and J is TRBJ1-2; D remains ambiguous. Germline loops: CDR1 LGHDT, CDR2 YNNKEL (reference sequence). V gave up 4 bases and J gave up 7 bases, with 10 bases separating them. The CDR3 spans 12 residues. The CDR3 DNA sequence: TGTGCCAGCAGCCTGGATGCCCGTGGCTACACCTTC. This gives the protein CASSLDARGYTF.

This clonotype was detected only a few times. The chain uses TRBV28 and TRBJ2-3; 10 nucleotides match TRBD2. The length of the CDR3 is 16 residues. V lost 4 bases and J lost 7; bases outside the gene matches: 11. The V gene's germline CDR1 is MDHEN and CDR2 SYDVKM. The CDR3 sequence is CASSYRSGLAFYTQYF. The CDR3 coding sequence is TGTGCCAGCAGTTATAGATCGGGACTAGCGTTCTATACGCAGTATTTT. The variable domain in full, with the rest retrieved from reference TRBV28 and TRBJ2-3, is DVKVTQSSRYLVKRTGEKVFLECVQDMDHENMFWYRQDPGLGLRLIYFSYDVKMKEKGDIPEGYSVSREKKERFSLILESASTNQTSMYLCASSYRSGLAFYTQYFGPGTRLTVL.

About this clonotype: An end of the junction does not agree with germline; a read error may underlie this. The chain carries TRBV6-5 and TRBJ2-5; D remains unclear. Germline assignment: CDR1 MNHEY and CDR2 SVGAGI. CDR3 length equals 15 residues. CDR3 coding DNA: TGTGCCAGCAGTTACTCGGCAATCCCCCAACAGACCCAGTACTTC. It yields the protein CASSYSAIPQQTQYF.

V and J are TRBV5-1 and TRBJ1-1; a possible D gene is TRBD1 (5 bases). The CDR3 length is 14 residues. V shed 1 base and J shed 5 bases, with 12 bases lying between them. The germline V gene has CDR1 SGHRS and CDR2 YFSETQ. CDR3: CASSLQGQRTEAFF. The CDR3 DNA follows: TGCGCCAGCAGCTTGCAGGGCCAGAGGACTGAAGCTTTCTTT.

This clonotype was observed a few times. The V and J genes are TRBV6-2 or TRBV6-3 and TRBJ1-5; no definite D call. CDR3 size: 17 residues. The V gene lost 0 bases and the J gene lost 1 base, with 13 bases spanning the gap. Germline lookup yields CDR1 MNHEY and CDR2 SVGEGT. CDR3 nucleotides: TGTGCCAGCAGTTACTCGCTCTCCGTACCGAGCAATCAGCCCCAGCATTTT. The encoded protein is CASSYSLSVPSNQPQHF.

This clonotype was seen a handful of times. The gene calls are TRBV6-6 and TRBJ2-3; 9 nucleotides match TRBD2. Per germline, CDR1 MNHNY and CDR2 SVGAGI (reference sequence). The CDR3 consists of 17 residues. V lost 2 bases and J lost 2; bases outside the gene matches: 8. DNA for the CDR3: TGTGCCAGCAGTTACCCGACTAGCGGCACTTACACAGATACGCAGTATTTT. This codes for CASSYPTSGTYTDTQYF.

The sample holds many counts of this clonotype. This chain connects TRBV27 to TRBJ2-7, with 7 positions matching TRBD2. The CDR3 is 13 residues long. V shed 1 base, J shed 5 bases, and the junction held 2 bases outside the gene matches. Looked up from germline, CDR1 is MNHEY and CDR2 is SMNVEV (reference sequence). The CDR3 nucleotides read TGTGCCAGCAGTTTATGGGCGGGGGACGAGCAGTACTTC. Translating gives CASSLWAGDEQYF.

This clonotype appeared many times. The chain couples TRBV4-3 to TRBJ2-1; D assignment may be TRBD1 or TRBD2 (5 bases each). Germline V gene sequence: CDR1 LGHNA, CDR2 YSLEER. This CDR3 spans 13 amino acids. The V end lost 5 bases, the J end lost 10 bases, and 15 bases lay between the germline ends. The CDR3 DNA follows: TGCGCCAGCAGCTCGAGGGCCCGGGACGAGCAGTTCTTC. Encoded protein: CASSSRARDEQFF.

This chain connects TRBV29-1 to TRBJ2-3; D is undetermined. CDR3 length: 13 residues. V was trimmed by 4 bases and J by 6 bases, leaving 14 bases between them. Germline CDR1 and CDR2: SQVTM and ANQGSEA. The CDR3 reads CSVVHPLGDTQYF. As DNA, the CDR3 is TGCAGCGTTGTGCACCCATTAGGGGATACGCAGTATTTT.

This clonotype has only a few counts. The V call is TRBV7-9, the J call TRBJ1-5; possible D gene TRBD1, 5 bases. V shed 3 bases and J shed 4 bases, with 22 bases lying between them. Germline lookup yields CDR1 SEHNR and CDR2 FQNEAQ (reference sequence). CDR3 length: 18 residues. The CDR3 coding sequence is TGTGCCAGCAGCTTTTTCAGGGCAGGTAGCGGGGGGAATCAGCCCCAGCATTTT. It specifies CASSFFRAGSGGNQPQHF.

There are a few counts of this clonotype. The V and J genes are TRBV20-1 and TRBJ1-5; D is perhaps TRBD1 (6 bases). The CDR3 consists of 13 residues. Germline V gene lookup returns CDR1 DFQATT and CDR2 SNEGSKA (reference sequence). V lost 4 bases and J lost 6, with 13 bases in between. DNA for the CDR3: TGCAGTGCTATAGTAGGGGGTGGTCAGCCCCAGCATTTT. This sequence encodes CSAIVGGGQPQHF.

A few counts support this clonotype. The J gene is TRBJ2-5, the V gene TRBV9; 7 nucleotides align to TRBD1. V lost 4 bases and J lost 2; bases outside the gene matches: 11. This CDR3 contains 16 residues. Germline CDR1 is SGDLS and CDR2 is YYNGEE. The CDR3 DNA follows: TGTGCCAGCAGCCCCCGACAGGGATTCCCTCAAGAGACCCAGTACTTC. Protein: CASSPRQGFPQETQYF.

This clonotype was observed many times. The chain joins TRBV10-3 to TRBJ2-3, with no clear D. Germline CDR1 and CDR2: ENHRY and SYGVKD. V lost 0 bases, J lost 7 bases, and 23 bases lay in between. CDR3 length: 18 amino acids. The CDR3: CAISESPVPESPKNTQYF. CDR3 nucleotide sequence: TGTGCCATCAGTGAGTCGCCGGTCCCAGAGAGCCCGAAAAATACGCAGTATTTT.

CDR3 loop: CASLQGSATFYEQYF. The CDR3 nucleotides read TGTGCCAGCTTACAGGGGTCCGCAACTTTTTACGAGCAGTACTTC. This chain connects TRBV21-1 to TRBJ2-7; TRBD1 is taken as the D call from the table, unchecked against the DNA. TRBV21-1 is given as a pseudogene. The CDR3 is 15 amino acids.

CDR3 protein: CASSYSGPTYNEQFF. In DNA, the CDR3 is TGTGCCAGCAGTTACTCCGGGCCCACCTACAATGAGCAGTTCTTC. The V call is TRBV6-5, the J call TRBJ2-1, with D unclear. The germline gives CDR1 MNHEY, CDR2 SVGAGI. The ends were cut back, 0 bases at V and 2 bases at J, with 8 bases in the middle. This CDR3 spans 15 amino acids.